The present TCR beta chain was sequenced within a study of CD4 T cells in relation to SARS-CoV-2 and coronaviruses. Note on this clone: The antigen is undetermined.

The study's findings and limits: The assay detects memory recall responses, not culture-primed primary responses.

CD4+ T cells from unexposed donors were obtained before the COVID-19 pandemic (2011-2018). Germline values: CDR1 SGHNT, CDR2 YYREEE (reference sequence). Trimming shortened V by 1 base and J by 1 base, and 6 bases separated the two germline ends. CDR3 length: 15 residues. Clones were sequenced by immunoSEQ multiplex PCR, and TCRdb holds only the in-frame ones, with some missing. In the table there are 65,000 or so clones, 87% of which are singletons. The receptor comes from a human donor in good health. This chain links TRBV5-4 with TRBJ2-6; TRBD1 might be the D (5 bases). The sample taken for sequencing was memory CD4+ T cells from PBMCs. The chain's CDR3 is CASSLQGSGANVLTF. CDR3 nucleotides: TGTGCCAGCAGCTTGCAGGGATCTGGGGCCAACGTCCTGACTTTC.